The 8 T cell receptor beta chains in this list originate from one sample, sequenced in a study of glioma-infiltrating T cells. Amplification of TCR alpha and beta CDR3 regions from RNA used iRepertoire nested multiplex PCR. TCRdb independently ran MiXCR on the multiplex PCR reads; one entry per CDR3 protein. The sample contains 150,000 to 200,000 distinct CDR3 sequences, approximately 40% of which appear only once. Sequencing was done on a sample of glioma tissue, nonneoplastic brain tissue, or PBMCs (not recorded which). The source of these receptors is a human donor with low-grade glioma or glioblastoma, undergoing nonglioma brain surgery, or in good health (not recorded which).

This clonotype was observed a few times. This chain joins TRBV4-2 and TRBJ2-1; 9 bases map to TRBD1. Trimming took 2 bases from V and 8 from J; bases not matched to a gene: 10. The CDR3 sequence is 16 residues long. Germline V lookup: CDR1 LGHNA, CDR2 YNFKEQ. Here the CDR3 DNA reads TGTGCCAGCAGCCAAACCCCCGGGACAGGGAGCCATGAGCAGTTCTTC. Its translation is CASSQTPGTGSHEQFF.

Concerning this clonotype: This may stem from a read error, because a much larger clone lies one nucleotide away. The rearrangement uses TRBV4-2 and TRBJ2-3; a weak D match, TRBD2 (6 bases). The CDR3 covers 14 residues. Germline CDR1 and CDR2: LGHNA and YNFKEQ. The V gene lost 8 bases and the J gene lost 3 bases, with 15 bases spanning the gap. The CDR3 DNA follows: TGTGCCAGCGGATTCGCGGGAATTACAGATACGCAGTATTTT. Its protein product is CASGFAGITDTQYF.

Comments on this clonotype: Just one base apart from a much larger clone, this may be a read error. The V call is TRBV29-1, the J call TRBJ2-1, with 8 bases fitting TRBD2. This CDR3 is built from 13 residues. Per germline, CDR1 SQVTM and CDR2 ANQGSEA. Here the CDR3 reads CSAEPPGTSRYFF. DNA for the CDR3: TGCAGCGCTGAACCCCCCGGGACTAGTAGGTACTTCTTC.

This clonotype was counted only a few times. The chain has TRBV7-2 and TRBJ2-1, with 9 bases identical to TRBD1. The CDR3 covers 16 residues. Unmatched junction bases numbered 7, after V lost 5 bases and J lost 2 bases. CDR1 SGHTA and CDR2 FQGNSA come from the germline V gene. CDR3 coding DNA: TGTGCCAGCAGCCTCACCGGGACAGGGACCTACAATGAGCAGTTCTTC. As protein: CASSLTGTGTYNEQFF.

This chain links TRBV3-1 with TRBJ2-2; tentatively, D is TRBD1 (6 bases). The CDR3 is 17 residues long. CDR1 is LGHDT and CDR2 is YNNKEL in the germline V gene (reference sequence). Trimming took off 7 bases at V and 4 bases at J, with 22 bases between the two ends. CDR3 in amino acids: CASTPNTPGVSTGELFF. The CDR3 nucleotides are TGTGCCAGCACCCCCAACACCCCAGGGGTCTCCACCGGGGAGCTGTTTTTT.

This clonotype has a handful of counts. This chain joins TRBV19 and TRBJ2-1; 9 nucleotides match TRBD2. Trimming removed 3 bases from V and 9 bases from J; junction bases left unmatched: 9. Germline V lookup: CDR1 LNHDA, CDR2 SQIVND (reference sequence). CDR3 length: 15 amino acids. The CDR3 coding sequence is TGTGCCAGTAGTATTGTGGCTAGCGGGACCCCTGAGCAGTTCTTC. It yields the protein CASSIVASGTPEQFF.

There are many counts of this clonotype. Germline is not matched at one junction end, which may reflect a read error. CDR3 loop: CAGSSRDNYGYTF. Written as DNA, the CDR3 is TGTGCCGGCAGTTCCCGGGACAACTATGGCTACACCTTC. This sequence joins TRBV27 and TRBJ1-2; a possible D gene is TRBD1 (5 bases). Germline V gene lookup returns CDR1 MNHEY and CDR2 SMNVEV (reference sequence). The CDR3 spans 13 residues.

This clonotype was seen ten or more times. CDR3 bases: TGCAGTGCTCCCGGGACTAGCGGGACCAGCTCCTACAATGAGCAGTTCTTC. Translation: CSAPGTSGTSSYNEQFF. V is TRBV20-1 and J is TRBJ2-1, with TRBD2 matching over 13 bases. Germline V gene lookup returns CDR1 DFQATT and CDR2 SNEGSKA (reference sequence). The CDR3 is 17 amino acids. J was trimmed by 0 bases and V by 5 bases; bases with no gene match: 7.